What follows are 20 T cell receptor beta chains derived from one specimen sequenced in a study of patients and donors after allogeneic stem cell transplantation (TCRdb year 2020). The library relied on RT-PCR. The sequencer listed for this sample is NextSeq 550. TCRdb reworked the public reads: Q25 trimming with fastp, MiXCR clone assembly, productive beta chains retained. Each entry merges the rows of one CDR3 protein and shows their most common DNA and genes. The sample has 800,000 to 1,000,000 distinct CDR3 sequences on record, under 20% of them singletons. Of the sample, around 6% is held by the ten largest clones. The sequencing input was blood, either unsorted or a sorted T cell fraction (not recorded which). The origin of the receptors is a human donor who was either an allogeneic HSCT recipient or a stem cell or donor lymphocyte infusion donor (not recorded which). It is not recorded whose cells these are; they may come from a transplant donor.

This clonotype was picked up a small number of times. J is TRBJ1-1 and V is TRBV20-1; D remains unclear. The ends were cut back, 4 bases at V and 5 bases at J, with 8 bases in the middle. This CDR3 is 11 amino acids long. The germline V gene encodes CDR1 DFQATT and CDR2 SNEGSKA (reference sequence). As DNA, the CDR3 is TGCAGTGCTACCCGAATGACTGAAGCTTTCTTT. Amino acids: CSATRMTEAFF.

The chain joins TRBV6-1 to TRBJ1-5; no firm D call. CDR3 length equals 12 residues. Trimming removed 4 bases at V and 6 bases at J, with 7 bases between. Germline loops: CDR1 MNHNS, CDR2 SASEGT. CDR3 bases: TGTGCCAGCAGTGCGAGTACTCAGCCCCAGCATTTT. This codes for CASSASTQPQHF.

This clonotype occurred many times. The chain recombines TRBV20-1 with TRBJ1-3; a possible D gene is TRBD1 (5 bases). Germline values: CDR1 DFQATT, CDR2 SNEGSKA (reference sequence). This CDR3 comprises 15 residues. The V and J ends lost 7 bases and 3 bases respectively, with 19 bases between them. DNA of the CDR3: TGCAGTGTCCGTGTGGGGGGAACAGGTGGAAACACCATATATTTT. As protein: CSVRVGGTGGNTIYF.

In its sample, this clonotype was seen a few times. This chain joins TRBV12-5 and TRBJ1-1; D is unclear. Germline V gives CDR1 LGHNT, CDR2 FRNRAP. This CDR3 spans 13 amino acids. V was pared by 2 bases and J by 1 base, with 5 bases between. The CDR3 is CASGLNRNTEAFF. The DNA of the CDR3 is TGTGCTAGTGGTTTGAATCGGAACACTGAAGCTTTCTTT. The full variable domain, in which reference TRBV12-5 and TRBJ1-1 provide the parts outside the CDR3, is DARVTQTPRHKVTEMGQEVTMRCQPILGHNTVFWYRQTMMQGLELLAYFRNRAPLDDSGMPKDRFSAEMPDATLATLKIQPSEPRDSAVYFCASGLNRNTEAFFGQGTRLTVV.

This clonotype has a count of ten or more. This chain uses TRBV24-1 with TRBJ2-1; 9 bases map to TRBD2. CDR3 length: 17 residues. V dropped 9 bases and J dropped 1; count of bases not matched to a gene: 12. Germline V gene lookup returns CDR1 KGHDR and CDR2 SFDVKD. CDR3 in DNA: TGTGCCACCGGCGGTAGCGGGAGACCCCCATCCTACAATGAGCAGTTCTTC. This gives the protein CATGGSGRPPSYNEQFF.

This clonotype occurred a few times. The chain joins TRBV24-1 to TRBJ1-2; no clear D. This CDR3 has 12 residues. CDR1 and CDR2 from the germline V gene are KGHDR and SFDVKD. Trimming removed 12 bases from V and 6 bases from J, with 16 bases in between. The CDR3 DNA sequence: TGTGCCCCTAACGGCAGGCTCCATGGCTACACCTTC. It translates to CAPNGRLHGYTF.

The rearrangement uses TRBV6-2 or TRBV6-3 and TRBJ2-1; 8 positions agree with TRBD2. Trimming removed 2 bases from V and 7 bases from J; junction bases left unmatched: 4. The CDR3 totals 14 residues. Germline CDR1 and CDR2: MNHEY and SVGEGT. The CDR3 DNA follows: TGTGCCAGCAGTTACGGGATAGCGGGGAATGAGCAGTTCTTC. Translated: CASSYGIAGNEQFF.

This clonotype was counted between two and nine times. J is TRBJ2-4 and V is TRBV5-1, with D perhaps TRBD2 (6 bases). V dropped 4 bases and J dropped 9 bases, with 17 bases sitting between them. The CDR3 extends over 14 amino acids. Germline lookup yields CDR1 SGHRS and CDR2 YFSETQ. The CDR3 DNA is TGCGCCAGCAGCCTGACTGTTGCGGGGACCATTCAGTACTTC. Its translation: CASSLTVAGTIQYF.

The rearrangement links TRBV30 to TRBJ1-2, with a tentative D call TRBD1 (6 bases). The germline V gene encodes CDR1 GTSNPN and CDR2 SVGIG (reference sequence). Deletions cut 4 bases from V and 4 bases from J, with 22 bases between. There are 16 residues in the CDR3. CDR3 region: CAWNPAPTGLGYGYTF. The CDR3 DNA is TGTGCCTGGAACCCGGCCCCAACAGGGTTAGGCTATGGCTACACCTTC.

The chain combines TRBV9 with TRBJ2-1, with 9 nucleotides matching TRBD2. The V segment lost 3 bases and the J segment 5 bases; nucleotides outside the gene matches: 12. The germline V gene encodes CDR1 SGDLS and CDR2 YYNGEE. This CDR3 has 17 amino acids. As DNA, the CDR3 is TGTGCCAGCAGCGCCTTTTCGGGGGCGGGAGGGAACAATGAGCAGTTCTTC. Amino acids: CASSAFSGAGGNNEQFF.

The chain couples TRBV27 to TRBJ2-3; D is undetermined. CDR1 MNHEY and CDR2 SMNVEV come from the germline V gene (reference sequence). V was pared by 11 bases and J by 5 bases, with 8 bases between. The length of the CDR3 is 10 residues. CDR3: CARPGDTQYF. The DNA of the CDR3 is TGTGCCCGACCCGGAGATACGCAGTATTTT.

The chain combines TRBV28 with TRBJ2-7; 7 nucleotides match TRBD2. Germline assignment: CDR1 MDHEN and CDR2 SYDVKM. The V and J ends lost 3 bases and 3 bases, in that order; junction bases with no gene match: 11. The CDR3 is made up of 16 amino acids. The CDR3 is CASSFPAGAGDYEQYF. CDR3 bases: TGTGCCAGCAGTTTCCCGGCCGGGGCGGGAGACTACGAGCAGTACTTC.

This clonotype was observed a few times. Here the CDR3 reads CASTSGGYTEAFF. The CDR3 DNA follows: TGTGCCAGCACCAGCGGGGGATATACTGAAGCTTTCTTT. The V and J genes are TRBV5-4 and TRBJ1-1, with a possible D match to TRBD1 (5 bases). Between the trimmed V and J ends, which lost 6 bases and 5 bases, there was a span of 14 bases. The CDR3 spans 13 residues. Germline CDR1 SGHNT, CDR2 YYREEE (reference sequence). Filled out from reference TRBV5-4 and TRBJ1-1, the complete variable domain reads ETGVTQSPTHLIKTRGQQVTLRCSSQSGHNTVSWYQQALGQGPQFIFQYYREEENGRGNFPPRFSGLQFPNYSSELNVNALELDDSALYLCASTSGGYTEAFFGQGTRLTVV.

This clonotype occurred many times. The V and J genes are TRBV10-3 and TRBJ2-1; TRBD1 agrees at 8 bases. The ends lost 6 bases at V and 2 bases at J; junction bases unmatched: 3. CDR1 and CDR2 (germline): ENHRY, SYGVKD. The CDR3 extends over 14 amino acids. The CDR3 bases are TGTGCCATCAGGGAACAGGGGGCCTACAATGAGCAGTTCTTC. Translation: CAIREQGAYNEQFF.

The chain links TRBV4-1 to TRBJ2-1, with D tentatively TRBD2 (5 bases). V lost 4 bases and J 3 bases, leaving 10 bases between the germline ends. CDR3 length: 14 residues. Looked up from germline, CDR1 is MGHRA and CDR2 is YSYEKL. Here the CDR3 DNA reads TGCGCCAGCAGCCCCTTCCGGGGCTACAATGAGCAGTTCTTC. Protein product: CASSPFRGYNEQFF.

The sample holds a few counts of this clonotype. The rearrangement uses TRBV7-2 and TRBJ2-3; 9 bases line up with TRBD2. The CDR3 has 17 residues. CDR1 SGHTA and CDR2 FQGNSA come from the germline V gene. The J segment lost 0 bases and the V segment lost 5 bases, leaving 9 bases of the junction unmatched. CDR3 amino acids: CASSPRGLARSTDTQYF. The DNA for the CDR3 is TGTGCCAGCAGCCCCAGAGGACTAGCGAGGAGCACAGATACGCAGTATTTT.

The CDR3 DNA follows: TGTGCCAGCACCACAGGGACTCATCAAGAGACCCAGTACTTC. Protein sequence: CASTTGTHQETQYF. The V gene is TRBV11-2, the J gene TRBJ2-5, with D perhaps matching TRBD1 or TRBD2 (6 bases each). Germline V lookup: CDR1 SGHAT, CDR2 FQNNGV. CDR3 length: 14 residues. Trimming took off 7 bases at V and 2 bases at J, with 14 bases between the two ends.

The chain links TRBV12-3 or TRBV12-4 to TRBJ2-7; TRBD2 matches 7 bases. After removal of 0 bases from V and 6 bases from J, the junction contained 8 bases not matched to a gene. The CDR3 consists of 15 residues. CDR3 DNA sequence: TGTGCCAGCAGTTTAGCGTCAACAGCGGGAAGCGAGCAGTACTTC. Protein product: CASSLASTAGSEQYF.

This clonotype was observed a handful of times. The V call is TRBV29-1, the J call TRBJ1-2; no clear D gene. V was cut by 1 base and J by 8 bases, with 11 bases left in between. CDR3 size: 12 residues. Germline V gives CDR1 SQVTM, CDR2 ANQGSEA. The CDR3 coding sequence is TGCAGCGTTGAAGCCCACCTATCCGGCTACACCTTC. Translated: CSVEAHLSGYTF.

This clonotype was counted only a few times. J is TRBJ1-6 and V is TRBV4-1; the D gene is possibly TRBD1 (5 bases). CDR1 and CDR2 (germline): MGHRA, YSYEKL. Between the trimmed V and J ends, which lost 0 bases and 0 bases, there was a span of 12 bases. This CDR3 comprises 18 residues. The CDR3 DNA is TGCGCCAGCAGCCAAGATCGGGACGGGCGCTCCTATAATTCACCCCTCCACTTT. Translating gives CASSQDRDGRSYNSPLHF.